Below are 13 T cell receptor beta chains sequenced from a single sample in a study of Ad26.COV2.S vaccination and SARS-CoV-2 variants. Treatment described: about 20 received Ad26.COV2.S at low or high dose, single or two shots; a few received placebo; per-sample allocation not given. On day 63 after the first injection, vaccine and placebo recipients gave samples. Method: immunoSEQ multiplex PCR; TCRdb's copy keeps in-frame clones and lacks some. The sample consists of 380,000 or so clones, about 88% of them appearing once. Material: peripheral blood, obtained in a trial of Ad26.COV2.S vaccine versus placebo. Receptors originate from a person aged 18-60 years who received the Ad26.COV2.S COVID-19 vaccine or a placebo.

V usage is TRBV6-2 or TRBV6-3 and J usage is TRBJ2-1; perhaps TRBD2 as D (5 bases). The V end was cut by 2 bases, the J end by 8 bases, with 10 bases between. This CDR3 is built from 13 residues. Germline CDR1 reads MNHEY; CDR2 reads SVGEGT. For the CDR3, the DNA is TGTGCCAGCAGTTACCGAGGGCCTTATGAGCAGTTCTTC. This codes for CASSYRGPYEQFF.

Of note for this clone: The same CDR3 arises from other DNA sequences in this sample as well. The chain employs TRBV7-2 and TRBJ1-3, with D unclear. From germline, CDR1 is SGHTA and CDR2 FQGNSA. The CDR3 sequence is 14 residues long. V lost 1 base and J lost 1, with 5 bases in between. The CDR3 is CASSLGSSGNTIYF. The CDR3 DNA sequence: TGTGCCAGCAGCTTAGGTAGTTCTGGAAACACCATATATTTT.

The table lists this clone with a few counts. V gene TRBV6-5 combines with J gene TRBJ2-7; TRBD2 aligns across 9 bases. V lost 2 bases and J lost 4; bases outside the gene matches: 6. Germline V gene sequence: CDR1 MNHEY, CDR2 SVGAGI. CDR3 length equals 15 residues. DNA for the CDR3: TGTGCCAGCAGTTACGGCGCTAGCGGGGCTTACGAGCAGTACTTC. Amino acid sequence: CASSYGASGAYEQYF.

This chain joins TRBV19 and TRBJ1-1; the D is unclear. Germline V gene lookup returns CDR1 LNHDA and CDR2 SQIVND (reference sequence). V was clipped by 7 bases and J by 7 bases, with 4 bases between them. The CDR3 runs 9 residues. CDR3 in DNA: TGTGCCAGTAAGAATGAAGCTTTCTTT. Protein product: CASKNEAFF.

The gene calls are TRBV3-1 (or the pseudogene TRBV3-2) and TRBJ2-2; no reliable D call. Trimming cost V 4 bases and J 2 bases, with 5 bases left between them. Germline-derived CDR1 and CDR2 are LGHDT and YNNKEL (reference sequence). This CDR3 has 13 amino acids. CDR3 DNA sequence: TGTGCCAGCAGCCGAGGAAACACCGGGGAGCTGTTTTTT. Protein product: CASSRGNTGELFF.

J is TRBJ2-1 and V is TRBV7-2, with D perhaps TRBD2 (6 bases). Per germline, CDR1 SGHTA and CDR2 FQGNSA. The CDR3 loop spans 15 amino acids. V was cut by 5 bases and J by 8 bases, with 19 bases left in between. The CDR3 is CASSLVGLPGDEQFF. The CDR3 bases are TGTGCCAGCAGCCTAGTGGGACTTCCTGGCGATGAGCAGTTCTTC.

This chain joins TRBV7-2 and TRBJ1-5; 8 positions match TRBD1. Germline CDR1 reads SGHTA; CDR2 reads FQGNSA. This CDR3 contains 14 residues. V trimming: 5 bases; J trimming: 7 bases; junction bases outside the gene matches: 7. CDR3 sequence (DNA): TGTGCCAGCAGCCCTCAGGGGGCTCAACAGCCCCAGCATTTT. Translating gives CASSPQGAQQPQHF.

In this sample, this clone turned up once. The CDR3 nucleotides read TGTGCCAGCAGCCCCCGGGTAGCGGGATCCACAGATACGCAGTATTTT. It yields the protein CASSPRVAGSTDTQYF. The J gene is TRBJ2-3, the V gene TRBV7-8, with 8 positions matching TRBD2. The V segment lost 5 bases and the J segment 2 bases; nucleotides outside the gene matches: 9. The CDR3 is 16 residues long. CDR1 and CDR2 from the germline V gene are SGHVS and FQNEAQ.

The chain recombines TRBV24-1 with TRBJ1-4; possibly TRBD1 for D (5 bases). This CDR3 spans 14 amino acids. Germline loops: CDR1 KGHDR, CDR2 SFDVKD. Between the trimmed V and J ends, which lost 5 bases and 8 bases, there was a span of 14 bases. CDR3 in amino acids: CATSAGRTPEKLFF. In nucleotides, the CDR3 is TGTGCCACCAGTGCGGGACGGACTCCCGAAAAACTGTTTTTT.

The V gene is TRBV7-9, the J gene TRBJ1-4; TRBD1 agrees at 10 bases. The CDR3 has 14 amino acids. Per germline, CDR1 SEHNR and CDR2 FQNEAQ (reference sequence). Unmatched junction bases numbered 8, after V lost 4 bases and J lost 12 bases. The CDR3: CASSSQTGGNQLFF. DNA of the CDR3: TGTGCCAGCAGCTCCCAGACAGGGGGCAATCAACTGTTTTTT.

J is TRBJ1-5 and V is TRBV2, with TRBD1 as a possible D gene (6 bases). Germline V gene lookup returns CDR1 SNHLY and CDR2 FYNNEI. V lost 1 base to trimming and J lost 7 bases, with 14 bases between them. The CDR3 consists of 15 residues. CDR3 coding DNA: TGTGCCAGCAGTGAAGGACCGGAGGGGGGACAGCCCCAGCATTTT. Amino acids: CASSEGPEGGQPQHF.

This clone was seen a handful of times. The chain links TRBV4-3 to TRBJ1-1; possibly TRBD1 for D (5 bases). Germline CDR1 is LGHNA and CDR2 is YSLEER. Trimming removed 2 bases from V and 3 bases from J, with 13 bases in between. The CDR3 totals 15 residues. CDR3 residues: CASSQTRGWDTEAFF. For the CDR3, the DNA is TGCGCCAGCAGCCAAACTAGGGGATGGGACACTGAAGCTTTCTTT.

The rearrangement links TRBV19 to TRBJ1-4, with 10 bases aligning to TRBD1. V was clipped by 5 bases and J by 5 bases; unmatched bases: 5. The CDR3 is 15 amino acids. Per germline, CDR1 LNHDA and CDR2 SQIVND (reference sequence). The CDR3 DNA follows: TGTGCCAGTAGTCCGTGGGACAGGGGCAATGAAAAACTGTTTTTT. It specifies CASSPWDRGNEKLFF.